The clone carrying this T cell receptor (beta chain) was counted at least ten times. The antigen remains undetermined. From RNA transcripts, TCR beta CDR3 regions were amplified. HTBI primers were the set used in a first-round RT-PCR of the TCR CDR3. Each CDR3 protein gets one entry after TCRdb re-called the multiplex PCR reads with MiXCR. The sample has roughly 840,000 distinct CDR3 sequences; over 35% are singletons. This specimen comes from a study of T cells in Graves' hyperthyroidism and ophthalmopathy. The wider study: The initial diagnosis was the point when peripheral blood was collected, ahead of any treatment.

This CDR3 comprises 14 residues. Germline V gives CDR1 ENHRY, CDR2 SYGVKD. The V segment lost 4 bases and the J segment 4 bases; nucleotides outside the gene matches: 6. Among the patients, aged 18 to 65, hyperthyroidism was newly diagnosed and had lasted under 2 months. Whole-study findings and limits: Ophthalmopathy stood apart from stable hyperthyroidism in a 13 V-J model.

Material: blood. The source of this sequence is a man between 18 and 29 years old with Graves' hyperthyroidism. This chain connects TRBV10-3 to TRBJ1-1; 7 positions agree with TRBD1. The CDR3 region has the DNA TGTGCCATCAGTGGGACAGGTTTTAGCACTGAAGCTTTCTTT. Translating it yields CAISGTGFSTEAFF.